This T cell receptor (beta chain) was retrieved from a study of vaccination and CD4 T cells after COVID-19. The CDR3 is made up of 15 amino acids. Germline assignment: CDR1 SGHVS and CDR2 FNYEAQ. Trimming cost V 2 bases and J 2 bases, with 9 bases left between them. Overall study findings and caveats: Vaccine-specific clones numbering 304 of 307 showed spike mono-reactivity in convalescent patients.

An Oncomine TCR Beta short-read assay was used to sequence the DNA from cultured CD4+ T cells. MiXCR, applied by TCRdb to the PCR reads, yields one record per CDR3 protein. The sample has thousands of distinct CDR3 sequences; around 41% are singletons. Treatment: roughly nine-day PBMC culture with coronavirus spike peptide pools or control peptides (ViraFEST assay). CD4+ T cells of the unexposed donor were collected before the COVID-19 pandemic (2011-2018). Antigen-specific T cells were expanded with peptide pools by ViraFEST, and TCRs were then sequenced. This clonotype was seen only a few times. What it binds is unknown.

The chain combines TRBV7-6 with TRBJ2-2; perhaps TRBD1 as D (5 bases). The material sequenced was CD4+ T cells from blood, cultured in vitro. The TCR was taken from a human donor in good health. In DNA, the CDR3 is TGTGCCAGCAGCTTACTGACAGTAAACACCGGGGAGCTGTTTTTT. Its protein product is CASSLLTVNTGELFF.